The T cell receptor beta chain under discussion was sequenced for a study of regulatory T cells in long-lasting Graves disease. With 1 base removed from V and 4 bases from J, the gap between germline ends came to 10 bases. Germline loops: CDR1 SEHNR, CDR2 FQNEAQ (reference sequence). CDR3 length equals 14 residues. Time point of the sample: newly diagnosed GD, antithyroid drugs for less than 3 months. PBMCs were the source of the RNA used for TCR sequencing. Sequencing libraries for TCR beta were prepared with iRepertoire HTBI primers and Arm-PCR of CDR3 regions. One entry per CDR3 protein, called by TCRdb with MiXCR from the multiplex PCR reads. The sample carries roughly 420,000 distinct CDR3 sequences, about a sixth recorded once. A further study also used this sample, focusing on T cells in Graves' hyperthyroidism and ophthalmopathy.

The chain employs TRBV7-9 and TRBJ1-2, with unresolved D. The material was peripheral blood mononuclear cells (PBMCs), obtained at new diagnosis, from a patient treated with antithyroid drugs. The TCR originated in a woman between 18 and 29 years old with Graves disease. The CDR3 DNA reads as TGTGCCAGCAGCTTAGTTCAGATACTCTATGGCTACACCTTC. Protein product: CASSLVQILYGYTF. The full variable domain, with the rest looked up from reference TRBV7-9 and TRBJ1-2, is DTGVSQNPRHKITKRGQNVTFRCDPISEHNRLYWYRQTLGQGPEFLTYFQNEAQLEKSRLLSDRFSAERPKGSFSTLEIQRTEQGDSAMYLCASSLVQILYGYTFGSGTRLTVV.